The sequence of this T cell receptor (beta chain) was determined in a study of blood T cells in healthy people across ages. A second PCR of 7 to 11 cycles used a sample-barcoded 5' primer and a J-beta primer mix. From the 5' RACE reads, TCRdb called clonotypes with MiXCR, one entry per CDR3 protein. Among around 800,000 distinct CDR3 sequences listed, roughly 25% were seen once. V lost 2 bases and J lost 5, with 10 bases in between. Looked up from germline, CDR1 is ENHRY and CDR2 is SYGVKD. The CDR3 is made up of 14 amino acids. These same records also appear under a second study, on T cells of mothers and their children. That work adds: Amplification in the second PCR used the M1S primer, which added sample barcodes and 2-4 random nucleotides.

This chain links TRBV10-3 with TRBJ1-5; D is ambiguous. The sample was blood. This clonotype was sampled from a boy between 5 and 17 years old in good health. Here the CDR3 reads CAISEEITDQPQHF. The CDR3 DNA reads as TGTGCCATCAGTGAGGAGATTACTGATCAGCCCCAGCATTTT.